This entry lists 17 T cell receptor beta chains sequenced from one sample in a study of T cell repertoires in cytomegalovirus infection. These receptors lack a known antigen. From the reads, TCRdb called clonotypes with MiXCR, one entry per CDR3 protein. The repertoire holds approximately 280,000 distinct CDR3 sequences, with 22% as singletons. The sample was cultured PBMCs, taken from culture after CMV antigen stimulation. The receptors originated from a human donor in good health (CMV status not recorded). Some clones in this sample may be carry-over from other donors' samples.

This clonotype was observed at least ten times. The CDR3 spells CASTSWPGELFF. The CDR3 coding sequence is TGTGCCAGCACTAGCTGGCCCGGGGAGCTGTTTTTT. V usage is TRBV6-2 or TRBV6-3 and J usage is TRBJ2-2; a weak D match, TRBD2 (5 bases). The CDR3 is made up of 12 amino acids. Trimming took 7 bases from V and 6 from J, leaving 9 bases between them. Germline assignment: CDR1 MNHEY and CDR2 SVGEGT.

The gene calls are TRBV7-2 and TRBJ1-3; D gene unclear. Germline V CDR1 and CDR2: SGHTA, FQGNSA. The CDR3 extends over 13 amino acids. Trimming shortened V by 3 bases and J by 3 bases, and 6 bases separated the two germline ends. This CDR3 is CASSLGFGNTIYF. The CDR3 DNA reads TGTGCCAGCAGCTTGGGGTTTGGAAACACCATATATTTT.

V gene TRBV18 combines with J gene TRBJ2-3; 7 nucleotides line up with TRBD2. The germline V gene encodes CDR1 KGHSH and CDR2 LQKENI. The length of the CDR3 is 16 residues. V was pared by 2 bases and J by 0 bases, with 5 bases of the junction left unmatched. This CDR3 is CASSPGGSVSTDTQYF. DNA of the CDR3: TGTGCCAGCTCACCAGGCGGGAGTGTAAGCACAGATACGCAGTATTTT.

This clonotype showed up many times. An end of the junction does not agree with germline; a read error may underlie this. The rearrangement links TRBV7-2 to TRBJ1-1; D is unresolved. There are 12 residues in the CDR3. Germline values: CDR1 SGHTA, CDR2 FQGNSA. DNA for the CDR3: TGTGCCAGCAACGCCTTCGTAGGAGGTGAAGCTTTT. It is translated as CASNAFVGGEAF.

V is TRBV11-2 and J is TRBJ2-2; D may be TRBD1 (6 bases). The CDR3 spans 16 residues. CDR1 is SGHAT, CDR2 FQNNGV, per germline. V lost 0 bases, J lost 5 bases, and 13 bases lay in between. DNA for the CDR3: TGTGCCAGCAGCTTAGAGCAGGGGTACCCGACCGGGGAGCTGTTTTTT. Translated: CASSLEQGYPTGELFF.

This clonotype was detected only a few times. The CDR3 spells CASREVGDNSPLHF. The CDR3 DNA sequence: TGTGCCAGCAGGGAAGTGGGGGATAATTCACCCCTCCACTTT. The gene calls are TRBV7-2 and TRBJ1-6, with D possibly TRBD1 on 5 matching bases. Germline values: CDR1 SGHTA, CDR2 FQGNSA. Trimming shortened V by 6 bases and J by 5 bases, and 11 bases separated the two germline ends. This CDR3 contains 14 residues.

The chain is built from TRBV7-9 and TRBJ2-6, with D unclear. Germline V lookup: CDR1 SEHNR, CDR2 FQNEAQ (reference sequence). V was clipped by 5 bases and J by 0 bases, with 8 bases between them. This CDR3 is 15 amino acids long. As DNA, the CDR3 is TGTGCCAGCAGCATAAGGAACTCTGGGGCCAACGTCCTGACTTTC. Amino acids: CASSIRNSGANVLTF.

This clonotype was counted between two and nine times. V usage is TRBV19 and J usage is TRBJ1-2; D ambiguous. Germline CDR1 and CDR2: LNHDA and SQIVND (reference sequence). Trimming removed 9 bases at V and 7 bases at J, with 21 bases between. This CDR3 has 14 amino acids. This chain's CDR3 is CASARRAGKAGYTF. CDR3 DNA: TGTGCCAGCGCCCGACGGGCGGGTAAGGCTGGCTACACCTTC.

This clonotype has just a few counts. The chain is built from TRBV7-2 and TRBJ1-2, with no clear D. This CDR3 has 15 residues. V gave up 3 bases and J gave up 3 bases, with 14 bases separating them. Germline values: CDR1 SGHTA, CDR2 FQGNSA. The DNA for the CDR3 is TGTGCCAGCAGCTTTCGGCAGGAGAGATACTATGGCTACACCTTC. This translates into CASSFRQERYYGYTF.

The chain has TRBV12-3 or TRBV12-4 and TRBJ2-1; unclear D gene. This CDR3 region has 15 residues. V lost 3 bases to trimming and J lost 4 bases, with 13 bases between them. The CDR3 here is CASSFQHDNYNEQFF. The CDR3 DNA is TGTGCCAGCAGTTTCCAACATGATAATTACAATGAGCAGTTCTTC.

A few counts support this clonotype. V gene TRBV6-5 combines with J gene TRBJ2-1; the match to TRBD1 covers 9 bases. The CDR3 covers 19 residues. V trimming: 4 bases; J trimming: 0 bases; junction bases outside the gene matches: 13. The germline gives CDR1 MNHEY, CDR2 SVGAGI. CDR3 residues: CASSSGDRDPLSSYNEQFF. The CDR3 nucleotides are TGTGCCAGCAGTTCAGGGGACAGGGACCCCCTAAGCTCCTACAATGAGCAGTTCTTC.

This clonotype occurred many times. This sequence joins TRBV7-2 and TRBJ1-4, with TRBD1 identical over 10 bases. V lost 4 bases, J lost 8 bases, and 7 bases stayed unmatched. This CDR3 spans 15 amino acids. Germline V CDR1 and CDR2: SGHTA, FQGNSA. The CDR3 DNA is TGTGCCAGCAGCTCTGACAGGGGGCGACACGAAAAACTGTTTTTT. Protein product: CASSSDRGRHEKLFF.

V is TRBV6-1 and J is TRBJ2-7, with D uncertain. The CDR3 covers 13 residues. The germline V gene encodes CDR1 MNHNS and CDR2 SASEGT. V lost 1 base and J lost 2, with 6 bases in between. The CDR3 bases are TGTGCCAGCAGTGAAGGCAGAGCCTACGAGCAGTACGTC. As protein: CASSEGRAYEQYV.

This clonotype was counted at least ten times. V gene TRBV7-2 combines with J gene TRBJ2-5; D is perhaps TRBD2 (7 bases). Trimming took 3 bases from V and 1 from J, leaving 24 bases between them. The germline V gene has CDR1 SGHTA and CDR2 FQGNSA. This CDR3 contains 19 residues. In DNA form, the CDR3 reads TGTGCCAGCAGCTTCGAGTTGGTAGCGGCGAGGGGGGGCCAAGAGACCCAGTACTTC. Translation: CASSFELVAARGGQETQYF. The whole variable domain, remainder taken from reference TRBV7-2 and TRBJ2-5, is GAGVSQSPSNKVTEKGKDVELRCDPISGHTALYWYRQSLGQGLEFLIYFQGNSAPDKSGLPSDRFSAERTGGSVSTLTIQRTQQEDSAVYLCASSFELVAARGGQETQYFGPGTRLLVL.

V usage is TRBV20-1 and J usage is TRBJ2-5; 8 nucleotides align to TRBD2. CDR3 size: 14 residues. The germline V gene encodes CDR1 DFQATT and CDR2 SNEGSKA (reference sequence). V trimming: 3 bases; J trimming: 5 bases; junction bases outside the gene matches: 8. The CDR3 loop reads CSASHSGNGETQYF. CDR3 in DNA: TGCAGTGCTAGTCATAGCGGGAATGGGGAGACCCAGTACTTC.

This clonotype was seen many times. The CDR3 DNA follows: TGTGCCAGCAGCTTGAGCGGGATTGGGGATACGCAGTATTTT. Its protein is CASSLSGIGDTQYF. The chain has TRBV7-6 and TRBJ2-3, with 7 positions matching TRBD2. Germline CDR1 and CDR2: SGHVS and FNYEAQ. There are 14 residues in the CDR3. The trim removed 3 bases at V and 6 bases at J, leaving 6 bases unmatched.

CDR3 DNA sequence: TGCAGTGCTAGGACTAGCGGGGGACCAGAGACCCAGTACTTC. The encoded protein is CSARTSGGPETQYF. The J gene is TRBJ2-5, the V gene TRBV20-1; 12 positions match TRBD2. V lost 3 bases to trimming and J lost 4 bases; unmatched junction nucleotides: 3. Germline V gene data show CDR1 as DFQATT and CDR2 as SNEGSKA (reference sequence). The CDR3 has 14 amino acids.